What follows are 14 T cell receptor beta chains derived from one specimen sequenced in a study of memory CD4+ T cells and cytomegalovirus serostatus. TCRdb's copy holds only in-frame clones and misses some; the assay was immunoSEQ multiplex PCR. This table has approximately 52,000 clones, around 78% appearing once. The sort gate was single viable CD3+CD4+CD8-CD45RO+ cells for memory CD4+ T cells. The sequenced sample was memory CD4+ T cells from blood. The receptor set was obtained from an adult in good health and CMV-seronegative.

The chain carries TRBV5-1 and TRBJ2-7; D might be TRBD2 (6 bases). Germline values: CDR1 SGHRS, CDR2 YFSETQ. The CDR3 runs to 14 residues. V lost 2 bases, J lost 5 bases, and 14 bases lay in between. CDR3 protein: CASSFMPGEHEQYF. The DNA of the CDR3 is TGCGCCAGCAGCTTTATGCCGGGGGAACACGAGCAGTACTTC.

This chain links TRBV28 with TRBJ1-6, with 9 positions matching TRBD1. Germline V gene lookup returns CDR1 MDHEN and CDR2 SYDVKM. Losses at the gene ends were 6 bases for V and 6 bases for J; bases not matched to a gene: 6. The CDR3 is made up of 15 amino acids. Here the CDR3 DNA reads TGTGCCAGCAGAACGCCGGACAGGGGTAATTCACCCCTCCACTTT. Translation: CASRTPDRGNSPLHF.

This chain links TRBV6-5 with TRBJ1-1; tentatively, D is TRBD1 (5 bases). CDR3 length: 16 amino acids. CDR1 MNHEY and CDR2 SVGAGI come from the germline V gene. Trimming removed 0 bases from V and 5 bases from J, with 16 bases in between. The CDR3 loop reads CASSYSSPTGGTEAFF. The CDR3 DNA follows: TGTGCCAGCAGTTACTCCTCCCCGACCGGGGGGACTGAAGCTTTCTTT.

The chain couples TRBV10-3 to TRBJ2-6; 9 bases are shared with TRBD1. Germline V gives CDR1 ENHRY, CDR2 SYGVKD. V was pared by 4 bases and J by 1 base, with 8 bases of the junction left unmatched. The CDR3 consists of 18 residues. For the CDR3, the DNA is TGTGCCATCAGTGGGAGGACAGGGGCGGAATCTGGGGCCAACGTCCTGACTTTC. It is translated as CAISGRTGAESGANVLTF.

This rearrangement joins TRBV19 to TRBJ2-5, with 7 positions matching TRBD1. Germline assignment: CDR1 LNHDA and CDR2 SQIVND (reference sequence). CDR3 length: 16 residues. J was trimmed by 2 bases and V by 2 bases; bases with no gene match: 8. The CDR3 coding sequence is TGTGCCAGTAGTATACTGGGACAGCACCCTCAAGAGACCCAGTACTTC. Translated: CASSILGQHPQETQYF.

The chain couples TRBV5-6 to TRBJ1-3; D remains unclear. V gave up 2 bases and J gave up 5 bases, with 17 bases separating them. The V gene's germline CDR1 is SGHDT and CDR2 YYEEEE. The CDR3 has 16 amino acids. The chain's CDR3 is CASSFLITRSRNTIYF. CDR3 sequence (DNA): TGTGCCAGCAGCTTCCTTATCACACGCTCGAGAAACACCATATATTTT.

This clone appeared a few times. V is TRBV19 and J is TRBJ2-1, with TRBD2 identical over 10 bases. The CDR3 is made up of 19 amino acids. The V gene end was trimmed by 5 bases and the J gene end by 2 bases; junction bases not matched to a gene: 15. Germline loops: CDR1 LNHDA, CDR2 SQIVND (reference sequence). This CDR3 reads CASSSDSEVLAGPYNEQFF. CDR3 in DNA: TGTGCCAGTAGTTCGGACAGTGAAGTACTAGCGGGACCCTACAATGAGCAGTTCTTC.

V gene TRBV11-1 combines with J gene TRBJ2-1; 7 nucleotides line up with TRBD1. V lost 6 bases, J lost 0 bases, and 2 bases stayed unmatched. The V gene's germline CDR1 is SGHAT and CDR2 FQDESV (reference sequence). CDR3 length: 14 amino acids. CDR3 coding DNA: TGTGCCAGCAGGGGGACAGACTCCTACAATGAGCAGTTCTTC. This encodes CASRGTDSYNEQFF.

The chain employs TRBV7-6 and TRBJ2-1, with TRBD1 matching over 12 bases. The CDR3 sequence is 16 residues long. The germline CDR1 and CDR2 sequences are SGHVS and FNYEAQ. V shed 1 base, J shed 8 bases, and the junction held 6 bases outside the gene matches. CDR3 sequence: CASSLGGTGGADEQFF. CDR3 nucleotides: TGTGCCAGCAGCTTAGGAGGGACAGGGGGCGCGGATGAGCAGTTCTTC.

The V and J genes are TRBV5-1 and TRBJ1-1; D gene uncertain. From germline, CDR1 is SGHRS and CDR2 YFSETQ. There are 14 residues in the CDR3. V lost 3 bases and J lost 4, with 13 bases in between. The CDR3 here is CASSSPDPSTEAFF. The CDR3 bases are TGCGCCAGCAGCTCTCCGGACCCGTCCACTGAAGCTTTCTTT.

This sequence joins TRBV5-1 and TRBJ2-5; D could derive from TRBD1 or TRBD2 (6 bases each). Trimming removed 2 bases from V and 2 bases from J, with 13 bases in between. The germline CDR1 and CDR2 sequences are SGHRS and YFSETQ. CDR3 length equals 15 residues. CDR3 DNA sequence: TGCGCCAGCAGCTTTGGGGGGCTCGTACAAGAGACCCAGTACTTC. Residues: CASSFGGLVQETQYF.

The V gene is TRBV19, the J gene TRBJ1-5; possibly TRBD1 for D (6 bases). Germline V gene lookup returns CDR1 LNHDA and CDR2 SQIVND (reference sequence). The CDR3 loop spans 15 amino acids. V was pared by 1 base and J by 7 bases, with 14 bases between. This CDR3 is CASSIASTGYQPQHF. CDR3 sequence (DNA): TGTGCCAGTAGTATAGCCTCAACAGGGTACCAGCCCCAGCATTTT.

The chain employs TRBV18 and TRBJ1-5; the D gene is possibly TRBD1 (6 bases). This CDR3 has 14 amino acids. The germline gives CDR1 KGHSH, CDR2 LQKENI. V lost 4 bases and J 5 bases, leaving 12 bases between the germline ends. The CDR3, as DNA: TGTGCCAGCTCACTCAGGGACACTGATCAGCCCCAGCATTTT. Its translation: CASSLRDTDQPQHF.

The chain links TRBV10-3 to TRBJ1-1; TRBD1 matches 9 bases. The germline gives CDR1 ENHRY, CDR2 SYGVKD. With V trimmed by 5 bases and J by 0 bases, 13 bases remained unmatched. This CDR3 comprises 18 residues. CDR3 sequence (DNA): TGTGCCATCAGTAGCCTCCGGGACAGGGTATACATGAACACTGAAGCTTTCTTT. This translates into CAISSLRDRVYMNTEAFF.